This TCR beta chain was captured by sequencing in a study of CD8 T cells in Susac syndrome (dated 2019 in TCRdb). With regard to the full study: Among the Susac syndrome patients who were sequenced, clinically active disease was present in over 5 and clinical remission was observed in under ten. At blood withdrawal, Susac syndrome patients were therapy-naive, treated with corticosteroids (with IVIg additionally given to some), or treated with IVIg alone. Repertoire sequencing was used to test whether CD8+ T cell activation and differentiation in Susac syndrome was antigen driven. Paper-wide results and their limitations: The CD4+ T cell repertoire of patients with Susac syndrome showed no detectable clonal expansion. The study acknowledged that relatively few individuals were included in the TCR sequencing and HLA analysis.

As to this clonotype: No antigen is known for it. One base away there is no much larger clone; base qualities are not given.

Peripheral blood CD8+ and CD4+ T cells from healthy donors, Susac syndrome patients and multiple sclerosis patients were profiled by high-throughput TCR beta sequencing. Susac syndrome patients met recently defined diagnostic criteria for definite or probable disease. Bulk CD8+ and CD4+ T cells were purified by magnetic negative isolation, while CD8+ TEMRA cells were enriched using FACS. Blood was collected in EDTA tubes and processed within 24 hours, with PBMCs isolated through density gradient centrifugation. PBMCs destined for TCR sequencing were cryopreserved in liquid nitrogen and later thawed in a 37 °C water bath. The sorted or isolated CD4+, CD8+ and CD8+ TEMRA cells reached a purity of at least 90%. The CDR3 holds 15 amino acids from the cysteine to the phenylalanine. Of the read, only the CDR3 DNA is kept; its 45 bases are in frame from base 1. V is cut back by 4 bases and J by 3 bases, with 5 bases in the junction unmatched. CDR1 and CDR2, per the germline V gene, are SGHDT and YYEEEE.

RNA was extracted with the RNeasy kit and 0.5 to 1 ug was reverse transcribed using random hexamers. TCR beta CDR3 regions were amplified with the immunoSEQ multiplex PCR assay covering 54 Vbeta and 13 Jbeta segments. To correct PCR amplification bias, a synthetic template baseline was used for both primer optimization and computational correction. As for the original processing: Reads were annotated to V, D and J genes per IMGT and analyzed with immunoSEQ Analyzer, keeping only productive sequences. Clonality was calculated as one minus the Shannon entropy normalized by log2 of the number of productive unique sequences. For each patient and control, public and private clones were evaluated among the 100 most prevalent clones. Clones were defined as Susac-specific if absent from the healthy and MS cohorts, from around 1,000 published viral clones and from other ImmuneACCESS disease sequences. TCRdb handled the public reads itself, with Q25 trimming in fastp and clone calling in MiXCR, and kept productive beta chains. Rows are combined by CDR3 protein, so each entry shows the most common genes and DNA. TCRdb, rather than the study authors, made the V and J calls. This sample is represented by some 160,000 distinct CDR3 sequences; roughly 94% of them were singletons. The top ten constitute more than 0.095% of the sample.

Sequences were obtained from CD4+ T cells from PBMCs. The clonotype was recovered from a human donor with Susac syndrome. The sequence is built from TRBV5-6 and TRBJ1-5, and 9 junctional nucleotides match TRBD1. The nucleotide sequence reads TGTGCCAGCAGCCGGACAGGGGCATTCAATCAGCCCCAGCATTTT. The translation is CASSRTGAFNQPQHF.